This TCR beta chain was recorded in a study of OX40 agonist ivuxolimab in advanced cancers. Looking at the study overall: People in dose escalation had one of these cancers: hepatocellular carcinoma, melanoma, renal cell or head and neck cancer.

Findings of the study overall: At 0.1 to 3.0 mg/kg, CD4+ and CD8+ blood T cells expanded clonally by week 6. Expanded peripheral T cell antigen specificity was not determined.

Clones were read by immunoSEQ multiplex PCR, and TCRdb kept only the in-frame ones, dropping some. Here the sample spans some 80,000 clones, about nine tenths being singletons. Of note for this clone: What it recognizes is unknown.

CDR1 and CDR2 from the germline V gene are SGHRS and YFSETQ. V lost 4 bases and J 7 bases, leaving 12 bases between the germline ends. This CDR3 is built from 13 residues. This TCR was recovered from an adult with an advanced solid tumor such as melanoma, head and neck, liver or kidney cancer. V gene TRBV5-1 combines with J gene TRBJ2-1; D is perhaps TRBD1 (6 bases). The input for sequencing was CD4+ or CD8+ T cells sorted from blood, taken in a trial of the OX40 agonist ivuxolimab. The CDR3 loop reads CASSALTGNEQFF. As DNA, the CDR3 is TGCGCCAGCAGCGCCCTGACAGGTAATGAGCAGTTCTTC.